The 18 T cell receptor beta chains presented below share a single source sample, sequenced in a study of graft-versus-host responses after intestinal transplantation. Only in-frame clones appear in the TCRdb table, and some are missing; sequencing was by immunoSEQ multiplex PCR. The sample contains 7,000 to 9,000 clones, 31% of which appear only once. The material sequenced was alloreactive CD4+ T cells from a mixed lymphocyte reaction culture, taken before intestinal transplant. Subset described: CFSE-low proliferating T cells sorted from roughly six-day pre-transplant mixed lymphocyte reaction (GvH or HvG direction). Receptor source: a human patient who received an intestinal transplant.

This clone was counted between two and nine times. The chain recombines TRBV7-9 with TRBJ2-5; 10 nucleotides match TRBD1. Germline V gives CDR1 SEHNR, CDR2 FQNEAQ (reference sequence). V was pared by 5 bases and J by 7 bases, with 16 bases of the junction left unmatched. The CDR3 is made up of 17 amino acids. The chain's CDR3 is CASSPGLFDRGRRTQYF. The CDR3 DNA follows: TGTGCCAGCAGCCCTGGACTTTTTGACAGGGGGCGCAGGACCCAGTACTTC.

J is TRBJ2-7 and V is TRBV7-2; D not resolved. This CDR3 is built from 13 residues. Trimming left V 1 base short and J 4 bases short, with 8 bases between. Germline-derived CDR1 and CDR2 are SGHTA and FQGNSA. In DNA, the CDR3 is TGTGCCAGCAGCTTAGTGGTACAGTACGAGCAGTACTTC. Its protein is CASSLVVQYEQYF. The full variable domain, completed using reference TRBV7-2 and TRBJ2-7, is GAGVSQSPSNKVTEKGKDVELRCDPISGHTALYWYRQSLGQGLEFLIYFQGNSAPDKSGLPSDRFSAERTGGSVSTLTIQRTQQEDSAVYLCASSLVVQYEQYFGPGTRLTVT.

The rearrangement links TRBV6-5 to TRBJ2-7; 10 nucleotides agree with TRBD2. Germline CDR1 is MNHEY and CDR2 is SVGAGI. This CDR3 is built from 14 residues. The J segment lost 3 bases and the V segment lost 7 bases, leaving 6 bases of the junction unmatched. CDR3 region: CASTVAGGLYEQYF. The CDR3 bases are TGTGCCAGCACTGTAGCGGGGGGCCTCTACGAGCAGTACTTC.

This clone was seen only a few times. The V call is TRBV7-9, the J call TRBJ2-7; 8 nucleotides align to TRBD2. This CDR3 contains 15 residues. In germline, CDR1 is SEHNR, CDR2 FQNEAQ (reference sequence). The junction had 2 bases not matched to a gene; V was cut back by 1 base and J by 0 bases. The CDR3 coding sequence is TGTGCCAGCAGCTTAGAGCGGGGGAGCTCCTACGAGCAGTACTTC. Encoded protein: CASSLERGSSYEQYF.

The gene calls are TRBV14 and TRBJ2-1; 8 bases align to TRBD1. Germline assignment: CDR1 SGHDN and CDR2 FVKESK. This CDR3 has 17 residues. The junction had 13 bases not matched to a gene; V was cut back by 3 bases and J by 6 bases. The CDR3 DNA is TGTGCCAGCAGCCACCCCCGACAGGGGACAGGAGGCAATGAGCAGTTCTTC. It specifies CASSHPRQGTGGNEQFF.

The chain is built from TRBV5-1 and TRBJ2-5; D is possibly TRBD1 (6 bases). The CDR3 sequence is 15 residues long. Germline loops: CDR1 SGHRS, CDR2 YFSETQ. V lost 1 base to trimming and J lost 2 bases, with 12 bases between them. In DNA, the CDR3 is TGCGCCAGCAGCTTGAATGCCAGGGGACAAGAGACCCAGTACTTC. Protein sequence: CASSLNARGQETQYF. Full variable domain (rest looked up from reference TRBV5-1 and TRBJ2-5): KAGVTQTPRYLIKTRGQQVTLSCSPISGHRSVSWYQQTPGQGLQFLFEYFSETQRNKGNFPGRFSGRQFSNSRSEMNVSTLELGDSALYLCASSLNARGQETQYFGPGTRLLVL.

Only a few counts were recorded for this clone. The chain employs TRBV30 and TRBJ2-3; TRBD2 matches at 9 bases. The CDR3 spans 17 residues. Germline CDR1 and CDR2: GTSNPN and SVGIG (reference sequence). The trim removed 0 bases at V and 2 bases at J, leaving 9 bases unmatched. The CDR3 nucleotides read TGTGCCTGGAGTGTACAAGGGCGGGGGGGCACCACAGATACGCAGTATTTT. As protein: CAWSVQGRGGTTDTQYF.

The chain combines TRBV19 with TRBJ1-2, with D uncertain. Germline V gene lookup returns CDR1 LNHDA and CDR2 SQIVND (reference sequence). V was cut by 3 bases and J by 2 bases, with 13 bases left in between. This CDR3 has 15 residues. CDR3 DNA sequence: TGTGCCAGTAGTATGGAGGGTGTAAGGAACTATGGCTACACCTTC. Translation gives CASSMEGVRNYGYTF.

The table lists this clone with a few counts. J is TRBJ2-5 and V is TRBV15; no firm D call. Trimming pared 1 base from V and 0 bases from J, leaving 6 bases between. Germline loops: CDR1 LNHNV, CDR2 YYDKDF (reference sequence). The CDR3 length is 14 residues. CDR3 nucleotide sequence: TGTGCCACCAGCAGAGGTGGCAACCAAGAGACCCAGTACTTC. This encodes CATSRGGNQETQYF.

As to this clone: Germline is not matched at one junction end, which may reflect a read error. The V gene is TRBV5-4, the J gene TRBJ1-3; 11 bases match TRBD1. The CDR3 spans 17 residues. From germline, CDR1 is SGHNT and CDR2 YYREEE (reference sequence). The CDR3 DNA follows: TGTGCCGGCAGCTTGGGTGGACAGGGGGCGACGCGAAACACCATATATTTT. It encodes CAGSLGGQGATRNTIYF. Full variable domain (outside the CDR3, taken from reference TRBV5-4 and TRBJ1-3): ETGVTQSPTHLIKTRGQQVTLRCSSQSGHNTVSWYQQALGQGPQFIFQYYREEENGRGNFPPRFSGLQFPNYSSELNVNALELDDSALYLCAGSLGGQGATRNTIYFGEGSWLTVV.

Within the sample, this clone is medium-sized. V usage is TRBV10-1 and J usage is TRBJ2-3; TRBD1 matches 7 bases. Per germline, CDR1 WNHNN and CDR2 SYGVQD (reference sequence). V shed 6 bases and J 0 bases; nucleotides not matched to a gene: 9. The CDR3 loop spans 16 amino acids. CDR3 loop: CASRAGTASSTDTQYF. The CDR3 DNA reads TGCGCCAGCAGAGCCGGGACAGCCTCTAGCACAGATACGCAGTATTTT.

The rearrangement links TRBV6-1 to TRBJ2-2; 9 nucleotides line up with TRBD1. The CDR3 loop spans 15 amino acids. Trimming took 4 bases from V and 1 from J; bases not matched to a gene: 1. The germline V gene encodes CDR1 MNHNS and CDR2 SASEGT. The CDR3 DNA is TGTGCCAGCAGTGGGGGACAGGGGAACACCGGGGAGCTGTTTTTT. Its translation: CASSGGQGNTGELFF.

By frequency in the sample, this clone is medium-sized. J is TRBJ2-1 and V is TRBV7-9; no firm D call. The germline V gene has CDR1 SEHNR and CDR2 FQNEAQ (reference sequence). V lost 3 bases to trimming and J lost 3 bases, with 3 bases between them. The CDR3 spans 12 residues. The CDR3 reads CASSFGYNEQFF. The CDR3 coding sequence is TGTGCCAGCAGCTTCGGCTACAATGAGCAGTTCTTC. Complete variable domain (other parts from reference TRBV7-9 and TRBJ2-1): DTGVSQNPRHKITKRGQNVTFRCDPISEHNRLYWYRQTLGQGPEFLTYFQNEAQLEKSRLLSDRFSAERPKGSFSTLEIQRTEQGDSAMYLCASSFGYNEQFFGPGTRLTVL.

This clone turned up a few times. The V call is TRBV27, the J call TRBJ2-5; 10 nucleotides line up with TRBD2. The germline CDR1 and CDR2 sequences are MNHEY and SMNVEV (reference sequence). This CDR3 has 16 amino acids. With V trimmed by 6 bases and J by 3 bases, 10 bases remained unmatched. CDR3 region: CASSRPRGLAEETQYF. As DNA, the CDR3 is TGTGCCAGCAGCCGCCCGAGAGGACTAGCGGAAGAGACCCAGTACTTC.

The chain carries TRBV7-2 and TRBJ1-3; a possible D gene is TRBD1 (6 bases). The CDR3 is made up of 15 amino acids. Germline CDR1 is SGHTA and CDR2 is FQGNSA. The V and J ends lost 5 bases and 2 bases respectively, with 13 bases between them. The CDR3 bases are TGTGCCAGCAGCGTCCCCCCAGGGGCTGGAAACACCATATATTTT. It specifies CASSVPPGAGNTIYF.

The CDR3 DNA is TGTGCCAGCAGTACGGGACAGGCTAATGGCTACACCTTC. This codes for CASSTGQANGYTF. The V and J genes are TRBV6-5 and TRBJ1-2; 8 nucleotides line up with TRBD1. Trimming at V came to 5 bases and at J to 6 bases, leaving 5 bases not matched to a gene. The CDR3 spans 13 residues. Germline V gene lookup returns CDR1 MNHEY and CDR2 SVGAGI.

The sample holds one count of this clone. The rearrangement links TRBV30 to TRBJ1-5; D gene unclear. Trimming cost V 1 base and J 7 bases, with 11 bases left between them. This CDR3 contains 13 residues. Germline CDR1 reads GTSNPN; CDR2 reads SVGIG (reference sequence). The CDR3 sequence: CAWSGGGNQPQHF. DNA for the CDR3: TGTGCCTGGAGTGGGGGAGGGAACCAGCCCCAGCATTTT.

CDR3 bases: TGTGCCAGCAGTTTCGTATTCGGGGGCGGGGGCTATGGCTACACCTTC. Its protein product is CASSFVFGGGGYGYTF. This chain connects TRBV27 to TRBJ1-2, with D tentatively TRBD1 (6 bases). Between the trimmed V and J ends, which lost 3 bases and 4 bases, there was a span of 18 bases. The germline gives CDR1 MNHEY, CDR2 SMNVEV (reference sequence). The CDR3 has 16 amino acids.